This TCR beta chain emerged from a study of T cells in Graves' hyperthyroidism and ophthalmopathy. Study-wide results and caveats: Also found in blood were most expanded thyroid clonotypes above 0.001.

Researchers barred patients who had uncontrolled infection, other autoimmune disease, pregnancy or lactation. Diagnoses used clinical symptoms, serum thyroxine and TRAb, thyroid ultrasound and orbital computed tomography. TCR beta CDR3 region amplification was performed from RNA transcripts. HTBI primers drove first-round RT-PCR of the TCR CDR3. From the multiplex PCR reads, TCRdb called clonotypes with MiXCR, one entry per CDR3 protein. The sample gives hundreds of thousands of distinct CDR3 sequences, roughly 45% of which show up once; about 7.7% is in the top ten. From germline, CDR1 is SGHRS and CDR2 YFSETQ. V was pared by 4 bases and J by 4 bases, with 9 bases of the junction left unmatched. The CDR3 is 16 amino acids. As regards this clonotype: As yet, its antigen is unknown.

The clonotype was recovered from an adult man with Graves' disease, either hyperthyroidism or ophthalmopathy (not recorded which). This rearrangement joins TRBV5-1 to TRBJ1-5, with TRBD1 identical over 9 bases. Material for sequencing was peripheral blood or thyroid tissue (not recorded which). The DNA for the CDR3 is TGCGCCAGCAGCCACCAACCGACAGGGGGGAATCAGCCCCAGCATTTT. Translation: CASSHQPTGGNQPQHF.